The text below deals with one T cell receptor (beta chain). The antigen remains unidentified. The repertoire was sequenced with immunoSEQ multiplex PCR; TCRdb's copy has only in-frame clones and lacks some. In the table there are around 130,000 clones, approximately 90% of which are singletons. The CDR3 length is 12 residues. CDR1 MDHEN and CDR2 SYDVKM come from the germline V gene. Between the trimmed V and J ends, which lost 3 bases and 4 bases, there was a span of 6 bases. These data originate in a study of T cell responses to AZD1222 COVID-19 vaccine. Study-wide results and limits: Compared with day 0, the breadth and depth of the Spike-specific TCR repertoire rose significantly after two doses of AZD1222. The study identified only five to seven AZD1222 recipients as seropositive at baseline. Nearly half of the spike-specific TCRs reportedly recognize variant regions that carry no mutations. Donors were chiefly white British, with a greater number of females, and clonal diversity was perhaps underestimated.

The chain carries TRBV28 and TRBJ1-1; D uncertain. This clonotype originated in an adult who received the MenACWY meningococcal vaccine as a control. The specimen was peripheral blood, collected 28 days after the second dose of the MenACWY control vaccine. In nucleotides, the CDR3 is TGTGCCAGCAGTTTTGCGCGCACTGAAGCTTTCTTT. Protein sequence: CASSFARTEAFF. The full variable domain, rest sourced from reference TRBV28 and TRBJ1-1, is DVKVTQSSRYLVKRTGEKVFLECVQDMDHENMFWYRQDPGLGLRLIYFSYDVKMKEKGDIPEGYSVSREKKERFSLILESASTNQTSMYLCASSFARTEAFFGQGTRLTVV.